The 13 T cell receptor beta chains given below trace back to one sample, sequenced in a study of T cells in Graves' hyperthyroidism and ophthalmopathy. Amplification yielded TCR beta CDR3 regions, with RNA transcripts as the source. HTBI primers were the set used in a first-round RT-PCR of the TCR CDR3. From the multiplex PCR reads, TCRdb called clonotypes with MiXCR, one entry per CDR3 protein. The table shows 350,000 to 400,000 distinct CDR3 sequences, with approximately 19% occurring only once. Sequenced material: blood. The receptors shown here come from a woman younger than 35 with Graves' hyperthyroidism.

This clonotype was observed at least ten times. V is TRBV6-1 and J is TRBJ2-7; TRBD1 or TRBD2 may be the D gene (6 bases each). The CDR3 sequence is 15 residues long. Trimming left V 5 bases short and J 3 bases short, with 17 bases between. Per germline, CDR1 MNHNS and CDR2 SASEGT. CDR3 DNA sequence: TGTGCCAGCAGTCGCGGGACATGGAAAGGCTACGAGCAGTACTTC. It is translated as CASSRGTWKGYEQYF.

This clonotype was recorded at least ten times. The chain recombines TRBV7-8 with TRBJ2-2; D uncertain. CDR3 length: 13 amino acids. Trimming took off 5 bases at V and 2 bases at J, with 6 bases between the two ends. CDR1 and CDR2 (germline): SGHVS, FQNEAQ. The chain's CDR3 is CASSPVNTGELFF. The CDR3 nucleotides are TGTGCCAGCAGCCCCGTTAACACCGGGGAGCTGTTTTTT.

This clonotype was detected ten times or more. V is TRBV3-1 and J is TRBJ1-2; D is possibly TRBD1 (6 bases). Germline V gene sequence: CDR1 LGHDT, CDR2 YNNKEL (reference sequence). The V gene lost 5 bases and the J gene lost 6 bases, with 16 bases spanning the gap. CDR3 length: 14 amino acids. CDR3 region: CASSLLQGWDGYTF. In DNA form, the CDR3 reads TGTGCCAGCAGCTTACTTCAGGGGTGGGATGGCTACACCTTC. Combining the CDR3 with reference TRBV3-1 and TRBJ1-2 gives the whole variable domain DTAVSQTPKYLVTQMGNDKSIKCEQNLGHDTMYWYKQDSKKFLKIMFSYNNKELIINETVPNRFSPKSPDKAHLNLHINSLELGDSAVYFCASSLLQGWDGYTFGSGTRLTVV.

This clonotype was seen many times. The V gene is TRBV5-1, the J gene TRBJ1-2; 7 nucleotides align to TRBD1. This CDR3 has 15 residues. V dropped 0 bases and J dropped 4; count of bases not matched to a gene: 6. Germline V CDR1 and CDR2: SGHRS, YFSETQ. DNA for the CDR3: TGCGCCAGCAGCTTGGAGGGACAGCTATTCTATGGCTACACCTTC. Protein: CASSLEGQLFYGYTF. Variable domain in full (rest from reference TRBV5-1 and TRBJ1-2): KAGVTQTPRYLIKTRGQQVTLSCSPISGHRSVSWYQQTPGQGLQFLFEYFSETQRNKGNFPGRFSGRQFSNSRSEMNVSTLELGDSALYLCASSLEGQLFYGYTFGSGTRLTVV.

This clonotype was observed at least ten times. The rearrangement joins TRBV20-1 to TRBJ1-2; 8 bases are a match to TRBD1. With 6 bases clipped from V and 0 bases from J, the junction kept 3 bases outside the gene matches. Germline CDR1 and CDR2: DFQATT and SNEGSKA (reference sequence). This CDR3 comprises 13 residues. The CDR3 DNA is TGCAGTGCCCGGGACAGGACTAACTATGGCTACACCTTC. It specifies CSARDRTNYGYTF.

The gene calls are TRBV11-2 and TRBJ1-3; D ambiguous. From germline, CDR1 is SGHAT and CDR2 FQNNGV. V lost 2 bases and J lost 9, with 11 bases in between. CDR3 length equals 13 residues. In nucleotides, the CDR3 is TGTGCCAGCAGCTTATCCCATGGGAGCACCATATATTTT. Translation: CASSLSHGSTIYF.

This clonotype was recorded at least ten times. The chain links TRBV20-1 to TRBJ2-5; D may match TRBD1 or TRBD2 (6 bases each). Germline CDR1 and CDR2: DFQATT and SNEGSKA (reference sequence). The CDR3 has 13 amino acids. V lost 6 bases, J lost 4 bases, and 15 bases lay in between. This chain's CDR3 is CSAPRGARETQYF. The DNA of the CDR3 is TGCAGTGCCCCGAGGGGGGCGCGAGAGACCCAGTACTTC.

The CDR3 loop reads CASSGTGFYGYTF. DNA for the CDR3: TGTGCCAGCAGCGGGACAGGCTTCTATGGCTACACCTTC. V and J are TRBV11-2 and TRBJ1-2; 8 bases are shared with TRBD1. V lost 5 bases to trimming and J lost 4 bases; unmatched junction nucleotides: 3. The length of the CDR3 is 13 residues. Germline lookup yields CDR1 SGHAT and CDR2 FQNNGV.

V usage is TRBV6-1 and J usage is TRBJ2-5; perhaps TRBD1 as D (6 bases). Deletions cut 4 bases from V and 5 bases from J, with 14 bases between. Germline CDR1 MNHNS, CDR2 SASEGT. The CDR3 runs 14 residues. CDR3 in amino acids: CASSVHRAAETQYF. In nucleotides, the CDR3 is TGTGCCAGCAGTGTTCACAGGGCGGCGGAGACCCAGTACTTC.

About this clonotype: A read error may explain this, as a much larger clone is one base away. V is TRBV28 and J is TRBJ1-2, with 7 nucleotides matching TRBD1. The CDR3 totals 14 residues. Trimming took 2 bases from V and 8 from J; bases not matched to a gene: 8. Germline V CDR1 and CDR2: MDHEN, SYDVKM. CDR3 sequence reads: CASSLTSTGVGYTF. For the CDR3, the DNA is TGTGCCAGCAGTTTAACAAGCACAGGGGTCGGCTACACCTTC.

This clonotype appeared many times. The chain is built from TRBV6-5 and TRBJ2-6; D is uncertain. Trimming left V 4 bases short and J 0 bases short, with 10 bases between. The CDR3 is 16 amino acids. Germline CDR1 is MNHEY and CDR2 is SVGAGI. In DNA, the CDR3 is TGTGCCAGCAGTTCCAACACTTACTCTGGGGCCAACGTCCTGACTTTC. Translation: CASSSNTYSGANVLTF.

This clonotype was recorded only once. This could be a read error, since a much larger clone is one nucleotide away. V gene TRBV10-3 combines with J gene TRBJ1-1; the match to TRBD1 covers 8 bases. The length of the CDR3 is 17 residues. Germline V gene lookup returns CDR1 ENHRY and CDR2 SYGVKD. V lost 3 bases, J lost 5 bases, and 14 bases stayed unmatched. The CDR3 reads CAISEPGAGGFRTEAFF. CDR3 nucleotides: TGTGCCATCAGTGAACCCGGGGCAGGGGGCTTTAGGACTGAAGCTTTCTTT.

In its sample, this clonotype was seen many times. An end of the junction does not agree with germline; a read error may underlie this. V usage is TRBV7-7 and J usage is TRBJ2-7; 8 bases map to TRBD1. Germline CDR1 SSHAT, CDR2 FNYEAQ (reference sequence). The CDR3 covers 15 residues. CDR3 bases: TGTGCTAGCAGCCTCGGGACAGGACAAGGTACCGAGCAGTACTTC. It yields the protein CASSLGTGQGTEQYF.